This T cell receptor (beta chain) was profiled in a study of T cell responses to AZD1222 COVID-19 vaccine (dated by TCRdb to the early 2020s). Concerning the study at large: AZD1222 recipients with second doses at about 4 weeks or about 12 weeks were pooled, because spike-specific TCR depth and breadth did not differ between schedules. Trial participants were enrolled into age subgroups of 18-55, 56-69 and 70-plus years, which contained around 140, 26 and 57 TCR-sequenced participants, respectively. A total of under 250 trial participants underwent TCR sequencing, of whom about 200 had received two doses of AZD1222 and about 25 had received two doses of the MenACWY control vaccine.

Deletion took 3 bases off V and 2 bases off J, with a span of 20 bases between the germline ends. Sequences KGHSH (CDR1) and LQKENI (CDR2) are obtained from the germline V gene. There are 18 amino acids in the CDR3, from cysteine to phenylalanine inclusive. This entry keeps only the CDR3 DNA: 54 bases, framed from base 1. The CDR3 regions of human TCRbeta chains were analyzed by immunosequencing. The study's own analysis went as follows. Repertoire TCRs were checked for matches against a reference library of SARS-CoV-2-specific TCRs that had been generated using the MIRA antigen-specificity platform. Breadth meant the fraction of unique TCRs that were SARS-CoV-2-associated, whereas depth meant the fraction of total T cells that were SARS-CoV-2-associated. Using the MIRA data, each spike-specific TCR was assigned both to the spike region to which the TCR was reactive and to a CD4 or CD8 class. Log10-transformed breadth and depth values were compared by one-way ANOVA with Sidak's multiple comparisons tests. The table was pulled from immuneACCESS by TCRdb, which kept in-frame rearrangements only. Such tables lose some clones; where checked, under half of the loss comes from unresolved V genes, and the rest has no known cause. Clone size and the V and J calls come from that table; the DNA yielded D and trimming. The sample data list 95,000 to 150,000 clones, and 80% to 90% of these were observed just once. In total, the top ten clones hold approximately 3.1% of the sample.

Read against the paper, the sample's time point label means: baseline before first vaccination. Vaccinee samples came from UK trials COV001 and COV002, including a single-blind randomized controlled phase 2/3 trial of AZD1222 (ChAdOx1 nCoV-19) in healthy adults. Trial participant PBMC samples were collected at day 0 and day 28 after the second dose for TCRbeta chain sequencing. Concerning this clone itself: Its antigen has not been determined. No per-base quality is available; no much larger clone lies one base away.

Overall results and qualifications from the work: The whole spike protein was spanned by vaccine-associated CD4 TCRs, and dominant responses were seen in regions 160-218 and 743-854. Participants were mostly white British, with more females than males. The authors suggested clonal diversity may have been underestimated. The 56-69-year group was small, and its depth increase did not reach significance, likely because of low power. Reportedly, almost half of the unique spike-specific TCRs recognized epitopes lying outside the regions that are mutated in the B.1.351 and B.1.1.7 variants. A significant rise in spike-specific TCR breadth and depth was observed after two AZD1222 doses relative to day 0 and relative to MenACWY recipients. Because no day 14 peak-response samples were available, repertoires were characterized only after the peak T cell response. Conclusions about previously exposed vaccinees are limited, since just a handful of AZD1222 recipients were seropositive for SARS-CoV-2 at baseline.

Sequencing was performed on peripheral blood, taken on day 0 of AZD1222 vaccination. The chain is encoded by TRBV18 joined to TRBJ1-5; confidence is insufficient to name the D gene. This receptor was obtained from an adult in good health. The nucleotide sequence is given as TGTGCCAGCTCACCCCCGATCTGGGAGGGAGCAGGCAATCAGCCCCAGCATTTT. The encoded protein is CASSPPIWEGAGNQPQHF.